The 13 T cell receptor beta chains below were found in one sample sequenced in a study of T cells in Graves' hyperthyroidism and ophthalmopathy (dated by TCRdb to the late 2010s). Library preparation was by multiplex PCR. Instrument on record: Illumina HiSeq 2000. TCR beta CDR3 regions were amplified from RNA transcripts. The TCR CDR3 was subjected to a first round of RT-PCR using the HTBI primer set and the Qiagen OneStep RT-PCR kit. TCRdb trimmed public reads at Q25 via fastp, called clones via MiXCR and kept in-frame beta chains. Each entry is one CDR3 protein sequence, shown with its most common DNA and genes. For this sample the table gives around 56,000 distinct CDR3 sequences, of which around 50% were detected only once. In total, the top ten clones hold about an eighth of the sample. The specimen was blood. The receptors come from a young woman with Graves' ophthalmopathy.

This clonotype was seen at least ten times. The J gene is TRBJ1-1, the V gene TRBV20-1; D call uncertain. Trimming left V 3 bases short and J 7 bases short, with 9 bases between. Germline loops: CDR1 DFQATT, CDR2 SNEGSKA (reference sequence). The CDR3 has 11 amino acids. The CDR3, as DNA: TGCAGTGCTAGGGCCTCTCTTGAAGCTTTCTTT. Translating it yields CSARASLEAFF.

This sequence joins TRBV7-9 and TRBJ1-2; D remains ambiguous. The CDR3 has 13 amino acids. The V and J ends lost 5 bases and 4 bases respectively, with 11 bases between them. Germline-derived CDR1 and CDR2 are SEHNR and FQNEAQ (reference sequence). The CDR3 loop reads CASSPDATYGYTF. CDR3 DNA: TGTGCCAGCAGCCCGGACGCGACCTATGGCTACACCTTC.

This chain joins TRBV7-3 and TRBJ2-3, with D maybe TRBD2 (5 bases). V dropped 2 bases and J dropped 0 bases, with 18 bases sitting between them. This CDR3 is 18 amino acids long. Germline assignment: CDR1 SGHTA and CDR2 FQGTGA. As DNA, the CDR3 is TGTGCCAGCAGCTTAGTTAGGAACACCGGGAAGAGCACAGATACGCAGTATTTT. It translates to CASSLVRNTGKSTDTQYF.

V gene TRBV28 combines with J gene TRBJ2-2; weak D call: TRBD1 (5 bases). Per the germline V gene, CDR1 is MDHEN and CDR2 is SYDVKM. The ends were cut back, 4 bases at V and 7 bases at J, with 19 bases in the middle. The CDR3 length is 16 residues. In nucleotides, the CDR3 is TGTGCCAGCAGTTCGCCAGGTTCAGGGTGGAACGGGGAGCTGTTTTTT. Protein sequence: CASSSPGSGWNGELFF. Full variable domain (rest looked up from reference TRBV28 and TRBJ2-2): DVKVTQSSRYLVKRTGEKVFLECVQDMDHENMFWYRQDPGLGLRLIYFSYDVKMKEKGDIPEGYSVSREKKERFSLILESASTNQTSMYLCASSSPGSGWNGELFFGEGSRLTVL.

This CDR3 reads CASSPVSTNERLFF. In nucleotides, the CDR3 is TGTGCCAGCAGTCCTGTTTCAACTAATGAGAGACTGTTTTTT. The chain combines TRBV2 with TRBJ1-4, with D unresolved. The germline V gene encodes CDR1 SNHLY and CDR2 FYNNEI. V lost 5 bases and J lost 13, with 20 bases in between. This CDR3 contains 14 residues.

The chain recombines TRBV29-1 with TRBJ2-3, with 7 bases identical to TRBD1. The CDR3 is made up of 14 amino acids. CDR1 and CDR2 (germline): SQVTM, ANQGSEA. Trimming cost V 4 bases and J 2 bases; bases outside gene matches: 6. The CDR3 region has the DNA TGCAGCGTTGTCGACAGGGCGGCCACAGATACGCAGTATTTT. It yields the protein CSVVDRAATDTQYF.

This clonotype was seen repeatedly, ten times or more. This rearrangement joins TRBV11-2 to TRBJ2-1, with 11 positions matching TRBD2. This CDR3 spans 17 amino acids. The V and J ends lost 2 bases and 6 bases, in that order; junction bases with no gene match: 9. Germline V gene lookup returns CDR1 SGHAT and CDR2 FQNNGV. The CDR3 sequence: CASSLIGGLAGINEQFF. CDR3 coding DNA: TGTGCCAGCAGCTTAATTGGCGGACTAGCGGGTATCAATGAGCAGTTCTTC.

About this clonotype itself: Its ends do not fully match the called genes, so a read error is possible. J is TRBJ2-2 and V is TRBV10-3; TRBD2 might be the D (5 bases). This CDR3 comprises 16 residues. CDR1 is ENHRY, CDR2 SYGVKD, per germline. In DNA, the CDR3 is TGTGCCATCAGTGAAGGCGTCGGGGAAAACACCGGGGAGCCGTTTTTT. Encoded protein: CAISEGVGENTGEPFF.

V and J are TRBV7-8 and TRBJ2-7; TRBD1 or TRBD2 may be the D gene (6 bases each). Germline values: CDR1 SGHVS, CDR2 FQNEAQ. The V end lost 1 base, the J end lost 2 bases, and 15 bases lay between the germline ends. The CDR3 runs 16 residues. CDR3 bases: TGTGCCAGCAGCTTAGTGAGGGGGGCGGGCCCCTACGAGCAGTACTTC. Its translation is CASSLVRGAGPYEQYF.

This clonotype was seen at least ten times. CDR3 sequence reads: CASSLYGATYNEQFF. The CDR3 DNA sequence: TGCGCCAGCAGCTTATATGGAGCCACGTACAATGAGCAGTTCTTC. The chain recombines TRBV5-1 with TRBJ2-1; D not certain. Trimming shortened V by 2 bases and J by 4 bases, and 13 bases separated the two germline ends. This CDR3 spans 15 amino acids. From germline, CDR1 is SGHRS and CDR2 YFSETQ.

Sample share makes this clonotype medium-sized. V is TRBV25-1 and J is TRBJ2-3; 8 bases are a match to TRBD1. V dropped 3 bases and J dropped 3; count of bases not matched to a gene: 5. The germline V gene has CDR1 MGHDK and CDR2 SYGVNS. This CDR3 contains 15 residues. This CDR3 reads CASSDGTGRTDTQYF. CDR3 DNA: TGTGCCAGCAGTGACGGGACAGGCCGGACAGATACGCAGTATTTT.

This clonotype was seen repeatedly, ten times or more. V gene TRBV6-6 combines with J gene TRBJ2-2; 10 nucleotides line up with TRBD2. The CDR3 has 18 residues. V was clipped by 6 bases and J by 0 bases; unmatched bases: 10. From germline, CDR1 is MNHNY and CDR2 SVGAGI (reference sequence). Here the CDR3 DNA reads TGTGCCAGCAGACCGACTAGCGGGTTGCTTACGAACACCGGGGAGCTGTTTTTT. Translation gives CASRPTSGLLTNTGELFF.

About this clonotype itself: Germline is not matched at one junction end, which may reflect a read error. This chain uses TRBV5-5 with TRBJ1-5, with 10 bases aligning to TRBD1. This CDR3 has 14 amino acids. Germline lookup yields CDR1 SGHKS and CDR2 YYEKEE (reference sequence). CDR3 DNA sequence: TGTGCCAGCAGCGGGGACAGGGGAAATCAGCACCAGAATTTT. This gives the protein CASSGDRGNQHQNF. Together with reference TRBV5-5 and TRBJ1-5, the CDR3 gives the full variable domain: DAGVTQSPTHLIKTRGQQVTLRCSPISGHKSVSWYQQVLGQGPQFIFQYYEKEERGRGNFPDRFSARQFPNYSSELNVNALLLGDSALYLCASSGDRGNQHQNFGDGTRLSIL.